These 5 T cell receptor beta chains were sequenced from one sample in a study of blood T cell repertoires in COVID-19. Libraries were prepared by immunoSEQ multiplex PCR; TCRdb keeps only in-frame clonotypes and omits some of them. In the table there are 150,000 to 200,000 clones, 83% of which are singletons. Material for sequencing was peripheral blood. The receptors derive from a woman in her 70s with COVID-19, enrolled during active disease.

V usage is TRBV9 and J usage is TRBJ2-1, with TRBD2 matching over 11 bases. This CDR3 is 13 amino acids long. The V and J ends lost 0 bases and 12 bases, in that order; junction bases with no gene match: 2. Per germline, CDR1 SGDLS and CDR2 YYNGEE. Here the CDR3 DNA reads TGTGCCAGCAGCGTAGATAGCGGGAGGGGGCAGTTCTTC. Protein sequence: CASSVDSGRGQFF.

The CDR3 nucleotides are TGTGCCAGCAGCCAAGACGTACGGGGGAGCTCCTACAATGAGCAGTTCTTC. It specifies CASSQDVRGSSYNEQFF. V gene TRBV3-1 (or the pseudogene TRBV3-2) combines with J gene TRBJ2-1; TRBD2 might be the D (6 bases). CDR1 and CDR2 from the germline V gene are LGHDT and YNNKEL (reference sequence). The CDR3 spans 17 residues. V dropped 0 bases and J dropped 0 bases, with 12 bases sitting between them.

V usage is TRBV2 and J usage is TRBJ2-1; TRBD2 agrees at 9 bases. CDR1 and CDR2 from the germline V gene are SNHLY and FYNNEI. The trim removed 8 bases at V and 7 bases at J, leaving 9 bases unmatched. The CDR3 has 14 amino acids. CDR3 sequence: CASGGGLARNEQFF. CDR3 DNA sequence: TGTGCCAGCGGGGGCGGACTAGCGAGGAATGAGCAGTTCTTC.

This chain connects TRBV3-1 (or the pseudogene TRBV3-2) to TRBJ1-2; tentatively, D is TRBD1 (6 bases). The CDR3 loop spans 13 amino acids. Germline loops: CDR1 LGHDT, CDR2 YNNKEL (reference sequence). Trimming shortened V by 4 bases and J by 5 bases, and 11 bases separated the two germline ends. CDR3 sequence reads: CASSLGQTYGYTF. The DNA for the CDR3 is TGTGCCAGCAGCCTAGGACAGACTTATGGCTACACCTTC.

The rearrangement uses TRBV19 and TRBJ1-6; D ambiguous. This CDR3 contains 12 residues. Germline values: CDR1 LNHDA, CDR2 SQIVND (reference sequence). With 3 bases removed from V and 8 bases from J, the gap between germline ends came to 5 bases. The CDR3 region has the DNA TGTGCCAGTAGTATTTCTGATTCACCCCTCCACTTT. Protein product: CASSISDSPLHF.